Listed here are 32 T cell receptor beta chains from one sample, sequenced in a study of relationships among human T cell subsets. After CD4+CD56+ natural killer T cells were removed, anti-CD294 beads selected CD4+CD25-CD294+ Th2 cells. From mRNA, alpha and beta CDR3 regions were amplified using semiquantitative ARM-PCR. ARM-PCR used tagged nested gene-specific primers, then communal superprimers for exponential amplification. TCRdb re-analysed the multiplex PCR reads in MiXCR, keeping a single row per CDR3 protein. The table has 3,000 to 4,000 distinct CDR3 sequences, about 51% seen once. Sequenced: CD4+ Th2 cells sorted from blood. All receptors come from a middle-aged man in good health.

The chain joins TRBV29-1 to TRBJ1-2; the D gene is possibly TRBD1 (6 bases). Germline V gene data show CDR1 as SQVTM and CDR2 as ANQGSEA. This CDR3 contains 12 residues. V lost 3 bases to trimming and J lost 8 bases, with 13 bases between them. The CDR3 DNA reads TGCAGCGTTGATTTACAGGGTGACGGCTACACCTTC. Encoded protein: CSVDLQGDGYTF.

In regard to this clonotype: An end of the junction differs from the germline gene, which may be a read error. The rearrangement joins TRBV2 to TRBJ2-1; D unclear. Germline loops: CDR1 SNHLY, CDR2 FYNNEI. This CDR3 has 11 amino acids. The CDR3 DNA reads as TGTACCAGCAGTGAGTACAATGAGCAGTTCTTC. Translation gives CTSSEYNEQFF. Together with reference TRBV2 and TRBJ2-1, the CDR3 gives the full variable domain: EPEVTQTPSHQVTQMGQEVILRCVPISNHLYFYWYRQILGQKVEFLVSFYNNEISEKSEIFDDQFSVERPDGSNFTLKIRSTKLEDSAMYFCTSSEYNEQFFGPGTRLTVL.

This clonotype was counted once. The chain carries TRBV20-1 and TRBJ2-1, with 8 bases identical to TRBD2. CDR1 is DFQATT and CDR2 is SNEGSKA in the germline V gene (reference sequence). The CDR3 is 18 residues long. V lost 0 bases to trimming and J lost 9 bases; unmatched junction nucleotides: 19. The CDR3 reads CSARERTSGGVGRSEQFF. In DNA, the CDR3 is TGCAGTGCTAGAGAAAGAACTAGCGGTGGAGTTGGGCGGAGTGAGCAGTTCTTC.

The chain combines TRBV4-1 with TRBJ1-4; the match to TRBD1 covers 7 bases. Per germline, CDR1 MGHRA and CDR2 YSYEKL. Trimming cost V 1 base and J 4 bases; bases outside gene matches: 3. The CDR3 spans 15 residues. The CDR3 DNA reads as TGCGCCAGCAGCCAAGCGGGACAGTTTAATGAAAAACTGTTTTTT. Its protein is CASSQAGQFNEKLFF.

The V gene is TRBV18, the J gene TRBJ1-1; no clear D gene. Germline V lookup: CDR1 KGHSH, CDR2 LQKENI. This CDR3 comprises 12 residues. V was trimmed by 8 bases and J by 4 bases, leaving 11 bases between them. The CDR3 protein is CASGGSGTEAFF. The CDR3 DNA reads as TGTGCCAGCGGAGGGAGCGGCACTGAAGCTTTCTTT.

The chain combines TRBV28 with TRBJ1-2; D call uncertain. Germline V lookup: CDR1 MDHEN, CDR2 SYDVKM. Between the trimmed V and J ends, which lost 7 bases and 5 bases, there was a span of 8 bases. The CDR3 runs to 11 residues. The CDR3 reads CASTTDYGYTF. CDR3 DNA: TGTGCCAGCACCACAGATTATGGCTACACCTTC.

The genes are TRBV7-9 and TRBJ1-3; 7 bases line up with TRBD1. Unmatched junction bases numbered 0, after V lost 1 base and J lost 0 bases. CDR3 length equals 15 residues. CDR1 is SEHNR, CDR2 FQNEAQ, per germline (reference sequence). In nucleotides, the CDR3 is TGTGCCAGCAGCTTAGGGACAGGCTCTGGAAACACCATATATTTT. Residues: CASSLGTGSGNTIYF.

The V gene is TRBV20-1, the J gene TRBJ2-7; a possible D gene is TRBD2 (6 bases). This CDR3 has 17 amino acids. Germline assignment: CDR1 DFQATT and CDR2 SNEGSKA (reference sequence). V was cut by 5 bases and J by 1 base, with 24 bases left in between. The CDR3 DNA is TGCAGTGCTCCTGGGGACGGGAGCAGGATAAGATCCTACGAGCAGTACTTC. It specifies CSAPGDGSRIRSYEQYF.

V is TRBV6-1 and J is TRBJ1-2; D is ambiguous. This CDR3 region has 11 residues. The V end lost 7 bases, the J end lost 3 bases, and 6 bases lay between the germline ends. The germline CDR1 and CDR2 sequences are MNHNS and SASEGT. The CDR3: CASKYHYGYTF. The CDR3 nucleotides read TGTGCCAGCAAGTATCACTATGGCTACACCTTC.

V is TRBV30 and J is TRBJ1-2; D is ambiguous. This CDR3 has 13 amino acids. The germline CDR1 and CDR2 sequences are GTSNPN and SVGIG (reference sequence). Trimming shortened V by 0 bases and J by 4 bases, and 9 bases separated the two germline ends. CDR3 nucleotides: TGTGCCTGGAGTGTTATTGTCCCCTATGGCTACACCTTC. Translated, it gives CAWSVIVPYGYTF.

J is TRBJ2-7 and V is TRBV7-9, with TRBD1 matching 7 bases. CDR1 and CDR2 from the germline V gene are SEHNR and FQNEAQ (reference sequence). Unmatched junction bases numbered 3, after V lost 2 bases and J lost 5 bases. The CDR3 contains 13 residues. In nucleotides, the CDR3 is TGTGCCAGCAGCTTAATACAGGGGAACGAGCAGTACTTC. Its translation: CASSLIQGNEQYF.

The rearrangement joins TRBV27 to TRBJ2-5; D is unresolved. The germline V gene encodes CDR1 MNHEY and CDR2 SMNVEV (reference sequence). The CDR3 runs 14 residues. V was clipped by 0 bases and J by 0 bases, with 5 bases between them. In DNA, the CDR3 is TGTGCCAGCAGTTTATCAGGGCACCAAGAGACCCAGTACTTC. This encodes CASSLSGHQETQYF.

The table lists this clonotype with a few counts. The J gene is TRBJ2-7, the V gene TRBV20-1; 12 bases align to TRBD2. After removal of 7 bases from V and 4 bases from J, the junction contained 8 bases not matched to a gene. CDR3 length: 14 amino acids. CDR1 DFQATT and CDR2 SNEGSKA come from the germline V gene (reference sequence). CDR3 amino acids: CSVPGLAGRYEQYF. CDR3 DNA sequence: TGCAGTGTTCCGGGACTAGCGGGCCGTTACGAGCAGTACTTC.

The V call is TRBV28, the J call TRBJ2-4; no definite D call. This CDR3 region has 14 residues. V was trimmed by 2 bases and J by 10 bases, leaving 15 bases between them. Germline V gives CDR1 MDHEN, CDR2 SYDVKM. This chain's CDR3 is CASSLKGLVGIQYF. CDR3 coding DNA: TGTGCCAGCAGTTTAAAGGGCCTAGTGGGGATTCAGTACTTC.

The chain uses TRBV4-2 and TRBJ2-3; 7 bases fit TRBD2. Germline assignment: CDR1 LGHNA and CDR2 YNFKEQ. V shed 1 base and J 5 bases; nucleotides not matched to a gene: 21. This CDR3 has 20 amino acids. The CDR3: CASSQGTAGRSAHTVDTQYF. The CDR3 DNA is TGTGCCAGCAGCCAAGGAACAGCGGGGAGATCCGCCCACACAGTAGATACGCAGTATTTT.

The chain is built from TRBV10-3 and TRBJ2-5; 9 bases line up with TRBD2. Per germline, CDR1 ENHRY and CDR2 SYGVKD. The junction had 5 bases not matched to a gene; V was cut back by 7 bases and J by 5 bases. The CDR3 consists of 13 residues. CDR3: CAIKGSGGETQYF. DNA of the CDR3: TGTGCCATCAAGGGTAGCGGGGGTGAGACCCAGTACTTC.

Here the CDR3 reads CASSSDRGLGEQYF. The CDR3 bases are TGTGCCAGCAGCTCGGACAGGGGGCTGGGTGAGCAGTACTTC. The chain joins TRBV7-9 to TRBJ2-7; 11 bases line up with TRBD1. V lost 4 bases, J lost 7 bases, and 6 bases stayed unmatched. Germline V gene data show CDR1 as SEHNR and CDR2 as FQNEAQ (reference sequence). The CDR3 is made up of 14 amino acids.

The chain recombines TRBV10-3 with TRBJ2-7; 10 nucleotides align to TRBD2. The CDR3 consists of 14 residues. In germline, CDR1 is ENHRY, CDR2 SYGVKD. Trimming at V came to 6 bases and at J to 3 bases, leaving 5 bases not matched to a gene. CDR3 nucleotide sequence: TGTGCCATCAGAGAAGGACTAGCGGTCTACGAGCAGTACTTC. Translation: CAIREGLAVYEQYF.

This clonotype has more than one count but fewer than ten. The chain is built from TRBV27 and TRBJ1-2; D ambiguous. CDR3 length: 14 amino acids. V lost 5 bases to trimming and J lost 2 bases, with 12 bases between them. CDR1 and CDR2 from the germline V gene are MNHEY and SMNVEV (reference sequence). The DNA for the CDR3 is TGTGCCAGCAGTCAGCAAGGCGGAAACTATGGCTACACCTTC. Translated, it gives CASSQQGGNYGYTF.

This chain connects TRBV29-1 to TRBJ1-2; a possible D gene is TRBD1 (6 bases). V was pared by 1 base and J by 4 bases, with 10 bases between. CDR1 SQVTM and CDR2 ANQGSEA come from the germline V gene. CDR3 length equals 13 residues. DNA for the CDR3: TGCAGCGTTGAAGGACAGGCGGGCTATGGCTACACCTTC. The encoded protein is CSVEGQAGYGYTF. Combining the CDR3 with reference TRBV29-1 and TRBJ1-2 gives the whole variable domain SAVISQKPSRDICQRGTSLTIQCQVDSQVTMMFWYRQQPGQSLTLIATANQGSEATYESGFVIDKFPISRPNLTFSTLTVSNMSPEDSSIYLCSVEGQAGYGYTFGSGTRLTVV.

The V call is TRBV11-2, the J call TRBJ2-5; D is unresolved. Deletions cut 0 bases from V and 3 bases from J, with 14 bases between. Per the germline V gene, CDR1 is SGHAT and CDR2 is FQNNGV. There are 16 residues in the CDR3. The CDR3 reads CASSLDLSVRKETQYF. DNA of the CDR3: TGTGCCAGCAGCTTAGATCTAAGCGTGAGGAAAGAGACCCAGTACTTC.

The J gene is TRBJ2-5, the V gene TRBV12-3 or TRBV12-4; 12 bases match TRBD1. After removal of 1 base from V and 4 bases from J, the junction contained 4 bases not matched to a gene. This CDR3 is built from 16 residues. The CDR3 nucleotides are TGTGCCAGCAGTTTAGGGGGACAGGGGGCCCGAGAGACCCAGTACTTC. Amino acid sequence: CASSLGGQGARETQYF.

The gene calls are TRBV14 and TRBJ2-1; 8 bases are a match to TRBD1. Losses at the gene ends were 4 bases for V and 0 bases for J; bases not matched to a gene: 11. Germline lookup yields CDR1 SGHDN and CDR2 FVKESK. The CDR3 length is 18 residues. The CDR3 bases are TGTGCCAGCAGCCGCTTATATGGACAGGGTACCTCCTACAATGAGCAGTTCTTC. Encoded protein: CASSRLYGQGTSYNEQFF. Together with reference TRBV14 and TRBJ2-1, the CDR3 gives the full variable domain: EAGVTQFPSHSVIEKGQTVTLRCDPISGHDNLYWYRRVMGKEIKFLLHFVKESKQDESGMPNNRFLAERTGGTYSTLKVQPAELEDSGVYFCASSRLYGQGTSYNEQFFGPGTRLTVL.

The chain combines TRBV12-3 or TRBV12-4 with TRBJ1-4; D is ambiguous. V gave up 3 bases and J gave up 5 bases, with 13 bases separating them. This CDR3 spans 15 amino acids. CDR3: CASSFRDGRNEKLFF. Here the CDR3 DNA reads TGTGCCAGCAGTTTCCGAGACGGAAGGAATGAAAAACTGTTTTTT.

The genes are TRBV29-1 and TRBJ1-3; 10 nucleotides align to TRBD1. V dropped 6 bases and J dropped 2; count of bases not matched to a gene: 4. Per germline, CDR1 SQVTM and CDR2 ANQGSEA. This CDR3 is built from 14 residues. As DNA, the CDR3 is TGCAGCGTACTGACAGGGGGCACTGGAAACACCATATATTTT. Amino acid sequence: CSVLTGGTGNTIYF.

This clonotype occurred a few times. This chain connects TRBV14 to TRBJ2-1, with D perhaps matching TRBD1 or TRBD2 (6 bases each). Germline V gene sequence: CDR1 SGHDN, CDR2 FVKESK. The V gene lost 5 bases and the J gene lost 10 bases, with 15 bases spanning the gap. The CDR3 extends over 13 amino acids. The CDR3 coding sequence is TGTGCCAGCAGCTCGGGACATGGGGGGGAGCAGTTCTTC. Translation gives CASSSGHGGEQFF.

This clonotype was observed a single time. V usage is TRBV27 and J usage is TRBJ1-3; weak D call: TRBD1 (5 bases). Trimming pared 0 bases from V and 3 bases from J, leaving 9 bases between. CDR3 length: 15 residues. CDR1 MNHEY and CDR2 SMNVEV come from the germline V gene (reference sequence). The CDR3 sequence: CASSLSGADGNTIYF. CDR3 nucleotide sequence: TGTGCCAGCAGTTTATCAGGGGCGGATGGAAACACCATATATTTT.

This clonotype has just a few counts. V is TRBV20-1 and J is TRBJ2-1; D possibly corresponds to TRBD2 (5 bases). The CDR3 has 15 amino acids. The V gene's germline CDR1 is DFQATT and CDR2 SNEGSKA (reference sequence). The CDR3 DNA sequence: TGCAGGGCATCGGCAGCGGAGAGCTCCTACAATGAGCAGTTCTTC. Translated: CRASAAESSYNEQFF.

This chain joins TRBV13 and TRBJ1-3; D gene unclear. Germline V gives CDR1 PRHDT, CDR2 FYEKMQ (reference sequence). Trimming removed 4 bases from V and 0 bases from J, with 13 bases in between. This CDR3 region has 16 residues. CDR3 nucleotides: TGTGCCAGCAGCTCCCGGCGGAGCAGCTCTGGAAACACCATATATTTT. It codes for CASSSRRSSSGNTIYF.

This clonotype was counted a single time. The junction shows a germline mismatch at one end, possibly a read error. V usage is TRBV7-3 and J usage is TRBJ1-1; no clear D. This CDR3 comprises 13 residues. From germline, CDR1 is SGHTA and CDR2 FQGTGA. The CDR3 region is CAGSLAVNTEAFF. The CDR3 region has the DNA TGTGCCGGCAGCTTAGCGGTAAACACTGAAGCTTTCTTT.

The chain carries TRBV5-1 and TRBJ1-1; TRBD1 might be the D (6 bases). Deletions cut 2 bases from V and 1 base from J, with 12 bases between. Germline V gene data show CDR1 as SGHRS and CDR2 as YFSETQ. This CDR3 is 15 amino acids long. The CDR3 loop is CASSLTGKENTEAFF. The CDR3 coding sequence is TGCGCCAGCAGCTTAACAGGGAAGGAGAACACTGAAGCTTTCTTT.

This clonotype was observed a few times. CDR3: CSARDSRRGGPLHF. For the CDR3, the DNA is TGCAGTGCTAGGGACTCCCGTAGGGGCGGACCCCTCCACTTT. This chain connects TRBV20-1 to TRBJ1-6; D is perhaps TRBD1 (5 bases). Trimming shortened V by 3 bases and J by 12 bases, and 18 bases separated the two germline ends. Germline-derived CDR1 and CDR2 are DFQATT and SNEGSKA (reference sequence). This CDR3 has 14 amino acids.